This T cell receptor beta chain comes out of a study of Ad26.COV2.S vaccination and SARS-CoV-2 variants. Study as a whole: A COV1001 Ad26.COV2.S trial-arm participant provided the sample. Regarding the study as a whole: Total T cell responses were possibly underestimated by TCR breadth and depth analyses.

The CDR3 has 13 amino acids. Germline loops: CDR1 LNHDA, CDR2 SQIVND (reference sequence). V lost 3 bases and J 7 bases, leaving 12 bases between the germline ends. Measured with immunoSEQ multiplex PCR; TCRdb has only the in-frame clones, and not every one. Here the sample spans around 400,000 clones, about 89% being singletons. To note about this clone: Its antigen is currently unknown.

Treatment denoted: 19 received Ad26.COV2.S at low or high dose, single or two shots; roughly five received placebo; per-sample allocation not given. On day 63 after the first injection, vaccine and placebo recipients gave samples. Expression of Wuhan-strain SARS-CoV-2 spike came from the Ad26 vector that formed the vaccine. The rearrangement links TRBV19 to TRBJ1-1; D ambiguous. The source of this sequence is a person between 18 and 65 years old who received the Ad26.COV2.S COVID-19 vaccine or a placebo. Here the sequenced sample was peripheral blood, taken in a trial of Ad26.COV2.S vaccine versus placebo. This CDR3 is CASSMGGLDEAFF. The CDR3 nucleotides read TGTGCCAGTAGTATGGGAGGGCTCGATGAAGCTTTCTTT.